The clone carrying this T cell receptor beta chain turned up a few times. TCRdb redid the calling of the reads with MiXCR, one entry per CDR3 protein. The repertoire includes 200,000 to 300,000 distinct CDR3 sequences, over 9% of them detected once, and roughly 1.7% sits in the top ten. These data come from a study of T cell repertoires in cytomegalovirus infection. Study-level background: Indications came from public TCR beta signatures; they pointed to CMV infection and to a matching HLA type.

Input material: PBMCs. The receptor comes from a human donor in good health (CMV status not recorded). Some clones in this sample may be carry-over from other donors' samples.

The CDR3 DNA reads as TGTGCCAGTACCGGGACCAACAAAGGGTCTGGAAACACCATATATTTT. Its translation is CASTGTNKGSGNTIYF. The gene calls are TRBV19 and TRBJ1-3; D perhaps matches TRBD1 (5 bases). V was shortened by 7 bases and J by 1 base, with 17 bases between the two germline ends. The CDR3 is 16 amino acids. The germline CDR1 and CDR2 sequences are LNHDA and SQIVND (reference sequence).